Following are 23 T cell receptor beta chains from one sample sequenced in a study of T cell responses to AZD1222 COVID-19 vaccine. Assay: immunoSEQ multiplex PCR; the TCRdb copy retains only in-frame clones and omits some. The data show roughly 130,000 clones, more than 85% seen once. This material consisted of peripheral blood, taken on day 0 of AZD1222 vaccination. These receptors all stem from an adult in good health.

The chain has TRBV29-1 and TRBJ2-3, with D possibly matching TRBD2 (6 bases). In germline, CDR1 is SQVTM, CDR2 ANQGSEA. This CDR3 comprises 14 residues. V lost 3 bases, J lost 4 bases, and 14 bases lay in between. CDR3 residues: CSVEGGTSSDTQYF. DNA for the CDR3: TGCAGCGTTGAGGGGGGAACTAGTTCAGATACGCAGTATTTT.

This rearrangement joins TRBV29-1 to TRBJ2-7, with D unclear. Germline assignment: CDR1 SQVTM and CDR2 ANQGSEA. This CDR3 is 10 amino acids long. V lost 4 bases and J lost 3, with 4 bases in between. CDR3 nucleotide sequence: TGCAGCGTTGCCGACTACGAGCAGTACTTC. It translates to CSVADYEQYF.

The genes are TRBV7-2 and TRBJ1-2; 7 bases are shared with TRBD1. The CDR3 runs to 15 residues. CDR1 is SGHTA and CDR2 is FQGNSA in the germline V gene. Unmatched junction bases numbered 5, after V lost 1 base and J lost 3 bases. CDR3 residues: CASSLDPDRYYGYTF. In DNA form, the CDR3 reads TGTGCCAGCAGCTTAGACCCGGACAGGTACTATGGCTACACCTTC.

This clone was observed a few times. The chain's CDR3 is CASSRAQGRESQPQHF. The CDR3 nucleotides read TGTGCCAGCAGCCGAGCGCAGGGGCGAGAGTCTCAGCCCCAGCATTTT. V and J are TRBV4-2 and TRBJ1-5; D possibly corresponds to TRBD1 (6 bases). Trimming removed 4 bases at V and 6 bases at J, with 19 bases between. There are 16 residues in the CDR3. Germline V gene data show CDR1 as LGHNA and CDR2 as YNFKEQ.

The chain couples TRBV27 to TRBJ1-6; tentatively, D is TRBD1 (6 bases). This CDR3 has 16 residues. V was pared by 2 bases and J by 10 bases, with 18 bases between. Per the germline V gene, CDR1 is MNHEY and CDR2 is SMNVEV (reference sequence). For the CDR3, the DNA is TGTGCCAGCAGTTTAGGGCGGCGTGGGGGCAGGTCACCCCTCCACTTT. This sequence encodes CASSLGRRGGRSPLHF.

The count of this clone is one. The junction and the germline gene differ at one end; a read error may be behind it. The V and J genes are TRBV10-3 and TRBJ1-2, with D possibly matching TRBD1 (6 bases). The CDR3 contains 12 residues. Germline CDR1 and CDR2: ENHRY and SYGVKD. DNA for the CDR3: TGTGCGATCAGACAGGTTCTCTATGGCTACACCTTC. It is translated as CAIRQVLYGYTF.

The chain employs TRBV27 and TRBJ2-1, with a tentative D call TRBD2 (5 bases). V lost 6 bases to trimming and J lost 0 bases, with 6 bases between them. The CDR3 is 13 amino acids. Germline assignment: CDR1 MNHEY and CDR2 SMNVEV (reference sequence). The CDR3 DNA reads TGTGCCAGCAGACTAGACTCCTACAATGAGCAGTTCTTC. This codes for CASRLDSYNEQFF.

The V and J genes are TRBV10-3 and TRBJ1-1, with a tentative D call TRBD1 (5 bases). This CDR3 has 14 residues. Trimming pared 1 base from V and 5 bases from J, leaving 11 bases between. The germline V gene has CDR1 ENHRY and CDR2 SYGVKD. CDR3 bases: TGTGCCATCAGTGAGTTGGGGGGAGGAACTGAAGCTTTCTTT. Translation: CAISELGGGTEAFF.

The rearrangement uses TRBV19 and TRBJ1-5; 8 bases align to TRBD1. The CDR3 is made up of 15 amino acids. Germline CDR1 reads LNHDA; CDR2 reads SQIVND (reference sequence). The V segment lost 3 bases and the J segment 6 bases; nucleotides outside the gene matches: 7. The CDR3 region has the DNA TGTGCCAGTAGTATGGGACAGGAGAGAATTCAGCCCCAGCATTTT. This codes for CASSMGQERIQPQHF.

The rearrangement joins TRBV10-2 to TRBJ2-7, with TRBD1 as a possible D gene (5 bases). This CDR3 contains 12 residues. Per the germline V gene, CDR1 is WSHSY and CDR2 is SAAADI. The V gene lost 8 bases and the J gene lost 4 bases, with 12 bases spanning the gap. Here the CDR3 DNA reads TGCGCCAGCGGGGCGGTCCCTTACGAGCAGTACTTC. Protein product: CASGAVPYEQYF.

The V call is TRBV6-5, the J call TRBJ1-5; TRBD1 matches 7 bases. With V trimmed by 5 bases and J by 3 bases, 7 bases remained unmatched. From germline, CDR1 is MNHEY and CDR2 SVGAGI. The CDR3 spans 15 residues. In DNA form, the CDR3 reads TGTGCCAGCAGTAGGTACAGGGGTAACAATCAGCCCCAGCATTTT. Residues: CASSRYRGNNQPQHF.

CDR3 coding DNA: TGTGCCAGCAGCCAAGATCGGCTAGCGGGGCGGGGGGCTGAGCAGTTCTTC. Its translation is CASSQDRLAGRGAEQFF. The chain employs TRBV3-1 (or the pseudogene TRBV3-2) and TRBJ2-1; 9 nucleotides agree with TRBD2. V shed 0 bases and J 9 bases; nucleotides not matched to a gene: 12. CDR3 length equals 17 residues. Germline CDR1 reads LGHDT; CDR2 reads YNNKEL (reference sequence).

The chain joins TRBV9 to TRBJ2-3; no definite D call. The germline CDR1 and CDR2 sequences are SGDLS and YYNGEE. The CDR3 length is 14 residues. The V and J ends lost 0 bases and 4 bases respectively, with 9 bases between them. The CDR3 loop is CASSVATLSDTQYF. DNA of the CDR3: TGTGCCAGCAGCGTAGCTACCTTATCAGATACGCAGTATTTT. The full variable domain, rest sourced from reference TRBV9 and TRBJ2-3, is DSGVTQTPKHLITATGQRVTLRCSPRSGDLSVYWYQQSLDQGLQFLIQYYNGEERAKGNILERFSAQQFPDLHSELNLSSLELGDSALYFCASSVATLSDTQYFGPGTRLTVL.

This chain links TRBV2 with TRBJ1-1; perhaps TRBD1 as D (5 bases). The CDR3 totals 14 residues. Per the germline V gene, CDR1 is SNHLY and CDR2 is FYNNEI. V lost 4 bases, J lost 7 bases, and 16 bases lay in between. The DNA for the CDR3 is TGTGCCAGCAGTGTGGGACGCGGTATTAATGAAGCTTTCTTT. It specifies CASSVGRGINEAFF.

The J gene is TRBJ2-2, the V gene TRBV10-2; 11 bases are shared with TRBD2. The V gene's germline CDR1 is WSHSY and CDR2 SAAADI. CDR3 size: 15 residues. V lost 4 bases, J lost 7 bases, and 5 bases stayed unmatched. The CDR3 DNA sequence: TGCGCCAGCAGTGTACTAGCGGGAGAACACGGGGAGCTGTTTTTT. It codes for CASSVLAGEHGELFF.

The V gene is TRBV5-1, the J gene TRBJ2-3; TRBD2 matches at 11 bases. This CDR3 spans 19 amino acids. CDR1 and CDR2 from the germline V gene are SGHRS and YFSETQ. J lost 5 bases, V lost 2 bases, and 16 bases had no gene match. The CDR3 bases are TGCGCCAGCAGCTTCGGGCTAGCGGGAGGTTCTGTGTCCGGAGATACGCAGTATTTT. Its translation is CASSFGLAGGSVSGDTQYF.

The chain recombines TRBV6-6 with TRBJ1-2; weak D call: TRBD1 (5 bases). The CDR3 totals 15 residues. Germline V gene sequence: CDR1 MNHNY, CDR2 SVGAGI (reference sequence). Trimming shortened V by 0 bases and J by 7 bases, and 15 bases separated the two germline ends. CDR3 region: CASSYSMRGGIGYTF. The CDR3 DNA reads as TGTGCCAGCAGTTACTCGATGAGGGGAGGGATTGGCTACACCTTC.

V gene TRBV7-9 combines with J gene TRBJ2-1; the D gene is possibly TRBD2 (5 bases). Germline CDR1 SEHNR, CDR2 FQNEAQ (reference sequence). With 4 bases removed from V and 0 bases from J, the gap between germline ends came to 10 bases. The CDR3 totals 15 residues. Here the CDR3 reads CASSSDSYSYNEQFF. The CDR3 nucleotides read TGTGCCAGCAGCTCGGACTCTTACTCCTACAATGAGCAGTTCTTC.

The V gene is TRBV19, the J gene TRBJ2-7, with TRBD1 matching 9 bases. V lost 6 bases to trimming and J lost 5 bases; unmatched junction nucleotides: 5. This CDR3 is built from 13 residues. Germline CDR1 reads LNHDA; CDR2 reads SQIVND (reference sequence). The CDR3 loop is CASSRDRVHEQYF. The CDR3 coding sequence is TGTGCCAGTAGCCGGGACAGGGTACACGAGCAGTACTTC.

This clone occurred once. J is TRBJ1-1 and V is TRBV5-1; a possible D gene is TRBD1 (5 bases). The V end lost 5 bases, the J end lost 0 bases, and 11 bases lay between the germline ends. This CDR3 comprises 14 residues. In germline, CDR1 is SGHRS, CDR2 YFSETQ. CDR3 loop: CASRSGPMNTEAFF. The CDR3, as DNA: TGCGCCAGCAGGTCGGGACCCATGAACACTGAAGCTTTCTTT.

The count of this clone is one. The genes are TRBV2 and TRBJ2-7; 10 bases line up with TRBD1. CDR1 is SNHLY and CDR2 is FYNNEI in the germline V gene. V shed 6 bases and J 6 bases; nucleotides not matched to a gene: 5. This CDR3 spans 13 amino acids. CDR3 bases: TGTGCCAGCAGATGGGACAGGGGCGGCGAGCAGTACTTC. It translates to CASRWDRGGEQYF.

The chain carries TRBV5-1 and TRBJ2-3; D is undetermined. The germline V and J ends were trimmed by 1 base and 4 bases, with 4 bases remaining between them. Germline-derived CDR1 and CDR2 are SGHRS and YFSETQ. This CDR3 has 12 residues. CDR3 residues: CASSLPADTQYF. The DNA of the CDR3 is TGCGCCAGCAGCTTGCCCGCAGATACGCAGTATTTT.

The chain couples TRBV6-5 to TRBJ2-7; 9 nucleotides line up with TRBD2. The ends lost 10 bases at V and 4 bases at J; junction bases unmatched: 11. The V gene's germline CDR1 is MNHEY and CDR2 SVGAGI. CDR3 length equals 14 residues. The CDR3 region is CATSRASGVYEQYF. CDR3 in DNA: TGTGCCACCTCACGGGCTAGCGGGGTTTACGAGCAGTACTTC.